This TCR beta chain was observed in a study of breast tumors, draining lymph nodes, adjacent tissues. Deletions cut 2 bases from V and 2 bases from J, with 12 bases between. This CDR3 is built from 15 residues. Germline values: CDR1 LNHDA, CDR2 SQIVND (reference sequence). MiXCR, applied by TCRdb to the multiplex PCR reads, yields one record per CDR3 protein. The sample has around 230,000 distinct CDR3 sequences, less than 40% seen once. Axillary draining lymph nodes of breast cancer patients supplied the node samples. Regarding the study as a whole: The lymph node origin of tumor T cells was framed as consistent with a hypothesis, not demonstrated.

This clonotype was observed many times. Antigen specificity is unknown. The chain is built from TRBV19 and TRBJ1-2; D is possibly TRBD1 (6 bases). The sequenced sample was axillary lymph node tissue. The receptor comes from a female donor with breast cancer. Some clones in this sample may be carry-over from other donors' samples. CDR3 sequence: CASSITRGDNYGYTF. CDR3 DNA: TGTGCCAGTAGTATAACCAGGGGTGACAACTATGGCTACACCTTC. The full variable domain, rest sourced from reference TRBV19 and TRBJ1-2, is DGGITQSPKYLFRKEGQNVTLSCEQNLNHDAMYWYRQDPGQGLRLIYYSQIVNDFQKGDIAEGYSVSREKKESFPLTVTSAQKNPTAFYLCASSITRGDNYGYTFGSGTRLTVV.